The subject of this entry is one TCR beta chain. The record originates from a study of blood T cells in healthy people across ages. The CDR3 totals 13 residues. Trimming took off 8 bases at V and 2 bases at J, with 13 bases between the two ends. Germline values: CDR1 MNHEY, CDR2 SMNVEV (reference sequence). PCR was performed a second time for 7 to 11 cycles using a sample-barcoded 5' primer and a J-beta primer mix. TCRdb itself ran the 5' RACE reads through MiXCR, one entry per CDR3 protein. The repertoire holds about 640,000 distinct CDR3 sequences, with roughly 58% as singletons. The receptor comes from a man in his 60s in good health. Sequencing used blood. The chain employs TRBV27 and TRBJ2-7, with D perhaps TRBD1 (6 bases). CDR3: CASSRDTPYEQYF. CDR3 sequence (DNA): TGTGCCAGCTCCCGGGACACCCCCTACGAGCAGTACTTC.